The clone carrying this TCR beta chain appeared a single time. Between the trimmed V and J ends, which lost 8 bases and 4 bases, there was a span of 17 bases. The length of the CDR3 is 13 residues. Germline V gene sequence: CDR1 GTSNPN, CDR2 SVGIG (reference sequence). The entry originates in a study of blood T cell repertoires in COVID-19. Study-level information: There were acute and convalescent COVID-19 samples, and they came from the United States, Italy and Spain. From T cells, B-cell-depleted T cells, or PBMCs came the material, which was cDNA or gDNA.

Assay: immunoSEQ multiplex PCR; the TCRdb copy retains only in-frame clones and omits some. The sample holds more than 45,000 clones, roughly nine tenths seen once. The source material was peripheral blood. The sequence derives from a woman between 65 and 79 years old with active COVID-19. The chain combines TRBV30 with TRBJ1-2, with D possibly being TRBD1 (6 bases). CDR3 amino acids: CAGRDTGAYGYTF. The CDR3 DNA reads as TGTGCCGGCCGGGACACCGGCGCCTATGGCTACACCTTC.